The present TCR beta chain was sequenced within a study of T cells in Graves' hyperthyroidism and ophthalmopathy. Findings and caveats of the study: The blood repertoire included most of the expanded thyroid clonotypes above 0.001.

The germline V gene has CDR1 MDHEN and CDR2 SYDVKM. The V end was cut by 1 base, the J end by 2 bases, with 8 bases between. This CDR3 has 14 residues. The study defined stable Graves' hyperthyroidism as no ophthalmopathy progression within 18 months. The study left out patients who had uncontrolled infection, other autoimmune disease, pregnancy or lactation. Amplified TCR beta CDR3 regions came from RNA transcripts. With the HTBI primer set, the TCR CDR3 went through a first round of RT-PCR. TCRdb ran MiXCR on the multiplex PCR reads and lists one entry per CDR3 protein. The sample holds approximately 640,000 distinct CDR3 sequences; 15% to 20% are singletons and the top ten take around 16%. As for this clonotype: Its specificity is unknown.

This sequence originates from a man in his forties or fifties with Graves' hyperthyroidism. Material for sequencing was blood. The chain uses TRBV28 and TRBJ1-1; D is unclear. This CDR3 is CASSLYMANTEAFF. As DNA, the CDR3 is TGTGCCAGCAGTTTATATATGGCTAACACTGAAGCTTTCTTT.